This TCR beta chain was identified in a study of blood T cell repertoires in COVID-19. As originally analysed: Reference gene primer amplification in the assay estimated nucleated cell counts. Generated by immunoSEQ multiplex PCR, the TCRdb table keeps only in-frame clones and is missing some. V and J calls and clone size are copied from that table; D and trimming were computed from the DNA. The table shows about 240,000 clones, with approximately 85% occurring only once. The sequence was obtained from a man aged 50 or older with COVID-19, enrolled during active disease. The material sequenced was peripheral blood.

The CDR3 DNA follows: TGCAGCTCCAACGCGTTGACTGAAGCTTTCTTT. Encoded protein: CSSNALTEAFF. The chain uses TRBV29-1 and TRBJ1-1; D uncertain. The CDR3 covers 11 residues. V gave up 8 bases and J gave up 5 bases, with 12 bases separating them. In germline, CDR1 is SQVTM, CDR2 ANQGSEA.